Listed below are T cell receptor beta chains from one sample, sequenced in a study of blood T cell repertoires in COVID-19. Sequencing used immunoSEQ multiplex PCR; TCRdb keeps in-frame clones, though not all of them. This table has roughly 260,000 clones, 75% to 90% appearing once. What was sequenced was peripheral blood. All receptors come from a woman aged 40 to 50 with acute or convalescent COVID-19. The CDR3 runs from the conserved cysteine through the conserved F or W. A D gene is named only where the DNA matches it firmly. The size of a clone is reported for some rows only, either as once, few or many, or as a class for expanded clones.

v_gene	j_gene	d_gene	abundance	CDR3nt	CDR3aa
TRBV2	TRBJ2-3	TRBD1	.	TGTGCCAGCAGTGAATGGGGACAGGGGTTAGATACGCAGTATTTT	CASSEWGQGLDTQYF
TRBV19	TRBJ1-1	.	.	TGTGCCAGTCGCTTAAGACCCGCGCAGGGGAACACTGAAGCTTTCTTT	CASRLRPAQGNTEAFF
TRBV19	TRBJ1-6	TRBD1	.	TGTGCCAGTTCCCACAAGGGGGCTGACTGGTATAATTCACCCCTCCACTTT	CASSHKGADWYNSPLHF
TRBV12-3/TRBV12-4	TRBJ2-1	TRBD2	.	TGTGCCAGCACCCCGGGGGGGGCGAATGAGCAGTTCTTC	CASTPGGANEQFF
TRBV6-5	TRBJ1-5	TRBD1	.	TGTGGCACCAGGGGGGGGCCCAATCAGCCCCAGCATTTT	CGTRGGPNQPQHF
TRBV19	TRBJ2-5	.	.	TGTGCCAGTAGCGTGTCGGCGGCCGGGACCCAGTACTTC	CASSVSAAGTQYF
TRBV4-2	TRBJ2-1	TRBD2	.	TGTGCCAGCAGCCAAGATGGAGCGGGGCGATCCTACAATGAGCAGTTCTTC	CASSQDGAGRSYNEQFF
TRBV5-6	TRBJ1-1	TRBD1	.	TGTGCCAGCAGCCTCCTGGGACAGACAAGTGAAGCTTTCTTT	CASSLLGQTSEAFF
TRBV29-1	TRBJ1-2	.	.	TGCAGCGTTGATGAGGGCATGGGATTCGGCTACACCTTC	CSVDEGMGFGYTF
TRBV10-1	TRBJ1-6	.	.	TGCGCCAGCAGTGAAGGATGGGGCAGTAATTCACCCCTCCACTTT	CASSEGWGSNSPLHF
TRBV11-1	TRBJ1-1	TRBD1	.	TGTGCCAGCAGCTTAACGAACAGGGGGTTCACTGAAGCTTTCTTT	CASSLTNRGFTEAFF
TRBV6-5	TRBJ1-5	.	.	TGTGCCAGCAGTTACTCACAGGACGTAATGTATCAGCCCCAGCATTTT	CASSYSQDVMYQPQHF
TRBV6-5	TRBJ2-1	.	.	TGTGCCAGCAGGCGTACGGGGAATGAGCAGTTCTTC	CASRRTGNEQFF
TRBV5-4	TRBJ2-3	TRBD2	.	TGTGCCAGCAGCTGGAGCGGGGGGGCCATGGATACGCAGTATTTT	CASSWSGGAMDTQYF
TRBV29-1	TRBJ2-2	TRBD2	.	TGCAGCGTGGCGACTAGCGGGGGGGTCACCGGGGAGCTGTTTTTT	CSVATSGGVTGELFF
TRBV5-4	TRBJ1-2	TRBD1	.	TGTGCCAGCAGCTTGGTCTCGGACAGGACTCTCTTC	CASSLVSDRTLF
TRBV4-2	TRBJ1-2	.	once	TGTGCCAGCAGCCAAGAACCCCAGGGAGGCTATGGCTACACCTTC	CASSQEPQGGYGYTF
TRBV10-3	TRBJ1-2	.	.	TGTGCCATCAGTGTCACGGCTACAGGGAACTATGGCTACACCTTC	CAISVTATGNYGYTF
TRBV5-6	TRBJ1-6	TRBD1	.	TGTGCCAGCAGCTTCGGGACAGGGTATATTTCACCCCTCCACTTT	CASSFGTGYISPLHF
TRBV7-3	TRBJ2-1	.	.	TGTGCCAGCAGCCCTTCGGGAGCAGAGCAGTTCTTC	CASSPSGAEQFF
TRBV6-5	TRBJ2-1	TRBD2	once	TGTGCCAGCAGTTACGTAACGGGACTAGCGGGGGGGGAGCAGTTCTTC	CASSYVTGLAGGEQFF
TRBV4-1	TRBJ1-4	TRBD1	.	TGCGCCAGCAGCCGCAGACAGGGTGGTAGGGCAACTAATGAAAAACTGTTTTTT	CASSRRQGGRATNEKLFF
TRBV6-4	TRBJ2-4	TRBD1	.	TGTGCCAGCATCAAGTCGGACAGGGCCCCCAAAAACATTCAGTACTTC	CASIKSDRAPKNIQYF
TRBV19	TRBJ1-5	.	.	TGTGCCAGTAGGCAGGCGGGGGATCAGCCCCAGCATTTT	CASRQAGDQPQHF
TRBV4-1	TRBJ1-4	.	.	TGCGCCAGCAGCCAGTTCCCCGGGACTACTAATGAAAAACTGTTTTTT	CASSQFPGTTNEKLFF
TRBV5-1	TRBJ2-2	.	.	TGCGCCAGCAGCTTGTACGGGTCGAGGAACACCGGGGAGCTGTTTTTT	CASSLYGSRNTGELFF
TRBV4-1	TRBJ1-1	.	.	TGCGCCAGCAGCCGCGGGGGGCCTACTGAAGCTTTCTTT	CASSRGGPTEAFF
TRBV27	TRBJ1-5	TRBD1	.	TGTGCCAGCAGTCGGACAGGGTCTCGTCAGCCCCAGCATTTT	CASSRTGSRQPQHF
TRBV5-4	TRBJ1-1	.	.	TGTGCCAGCAGCTTGGGGGCAAGACAGGTGAACACTGAAGCTTTCTTT	CASSLGARQVNTEAFF
TRBV5-4	TRBJ2-3	.	.	TGTGCCAGCATGGACTCTAACTCGGGAGATACGCAGTATTTT	CASMDSNSGDTQYF
TRBV24-1	TRBJ1-1	.	.	TGTGCCACCAGTGTCGGGGGGAACACTGAAGCTTTCTTT	CATSVGGNTEAFF
TRBV6-1	TRBJ1-1	.	.	TGTGCCAGCAGTGAAGGAGGGTCCCTCACTGAAGCTTTCTTT	CASSEGGSLTEAFF
TRBV30	TRBJ2-5	TRBD1	.	TGTGCCTGCAGCCTGACAGGGGGCTCGTCAGGGACCCAGTACTTC	CACSLTGGSSGTQYF
TRBV9	TRBJ2-1	.	.	TGTGCCAGCAGCGATCGTCGGACCGAGCGCCGGGGAGGTGAGCAGTTCTTC	CASSDRRTERRGGEQFF
TRBV6-1	TRBJ1-2	.	.	TGTGCCAGCAGTGAACTTGGGGCCGGGAGGGGCTACACCTTC	CASSELGAGRGYTF
TRBV5-8	TRBJ2-3	.	.	TGTGCCAGCAGGCGGCGGGACTTCTATAGCCCAGATACGCAGTATTTT	CASRRRDFYSPDTQYF
TRBV29-1	TRBJ2-2	.	.	TGCAGCGTGAGCCCCACCACCGGGGAGCTGTTTTTT	CSVSPTTGELFF
TRBV19	TRBJ2-1	TRBD2	.	TGTGCCAGTAGCCTGGACGGGGGGGCTTCCTCCTACAATGAGCAGTTCTTC	CASSLDGGASSYNEQFF
TRBV5-5	TRBJ1-1	TRBD1	.	TGTGCCAGCAGCTTGTGGTTGCGACAGGGGAACACTGAAGCTTTCTTT	CASSLWLRQGNTEAFF
TRBV2	TRBJ2-5	TRBD1	.	TGTGCCAGCACGGAGAAGACAGGGGGAAGGAAGACCCAGTACTTC	CASTEKTGGRKTQYF
TRBV28	TRBJ1-1	TRBD1	.	TGTGCCAGCAGTTTACTGGACAGGAAGAACACTGAAGCTTTCTTT	CASSLLDRKNTEAFF
TRBV18	TRBJ1-2	TRBD1	.	TGTGCCAGCTCCCCCGGACAGGGGCATGGTGGCTACACCTTC	CASSPGQGHGGYTF
TRBV24-1	TRBJ2-1	.	.	TGTGCCACCAGTGACATACAGGGTTCGAGCTCCTACAATGAGCAGTTCTTC	CATSDIQGSSSYNEQFF